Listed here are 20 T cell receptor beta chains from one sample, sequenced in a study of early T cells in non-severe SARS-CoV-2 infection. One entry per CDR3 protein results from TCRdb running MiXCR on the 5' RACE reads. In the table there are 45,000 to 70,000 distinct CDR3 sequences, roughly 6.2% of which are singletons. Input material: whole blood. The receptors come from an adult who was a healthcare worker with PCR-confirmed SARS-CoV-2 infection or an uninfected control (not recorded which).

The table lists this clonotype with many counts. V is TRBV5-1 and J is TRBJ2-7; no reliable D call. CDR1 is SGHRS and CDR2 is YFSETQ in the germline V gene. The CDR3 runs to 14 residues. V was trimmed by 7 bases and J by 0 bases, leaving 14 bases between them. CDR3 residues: CASQDTTASYEQYF. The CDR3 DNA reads TGCGCCAGCCAAGACACTACCGCCTCCTACGAGCAGTACTTC.

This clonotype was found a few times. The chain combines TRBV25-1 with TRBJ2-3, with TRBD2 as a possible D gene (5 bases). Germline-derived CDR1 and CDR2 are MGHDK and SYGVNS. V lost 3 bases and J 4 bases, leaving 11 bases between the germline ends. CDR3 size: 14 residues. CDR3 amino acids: CASSDPLAADTQYF. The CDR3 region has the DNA TGTGCCAGCAGTGACCCCCTAGCCGCAGATACGCAGTATTTT. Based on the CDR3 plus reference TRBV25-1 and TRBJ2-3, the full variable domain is EADIYQTPRYLVIGTGKKITLECSQTMGHDKMYWYQQDPGMELHLIHYSYGVNSTEKGDLSSESTVSRIRTEHFPLTLESARPSHTSQYLCASSDPLAADTQYFGPGTRLTVL.

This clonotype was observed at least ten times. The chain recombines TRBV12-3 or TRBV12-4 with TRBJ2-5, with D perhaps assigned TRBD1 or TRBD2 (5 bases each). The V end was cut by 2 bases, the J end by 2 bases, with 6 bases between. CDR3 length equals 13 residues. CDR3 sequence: CASSLWGQETQYF. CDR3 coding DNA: TGTGCCAGCAGTTTATGGGGGCAAGAGACCCAGTACTTC.

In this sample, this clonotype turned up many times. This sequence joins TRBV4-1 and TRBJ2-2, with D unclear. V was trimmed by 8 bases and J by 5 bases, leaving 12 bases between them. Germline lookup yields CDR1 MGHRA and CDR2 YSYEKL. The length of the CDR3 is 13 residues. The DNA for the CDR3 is TGCGCCAGCGGAACCTGGGGAACCGGGGAGCTGTTTTTT. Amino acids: CASGTWGTGELFF.

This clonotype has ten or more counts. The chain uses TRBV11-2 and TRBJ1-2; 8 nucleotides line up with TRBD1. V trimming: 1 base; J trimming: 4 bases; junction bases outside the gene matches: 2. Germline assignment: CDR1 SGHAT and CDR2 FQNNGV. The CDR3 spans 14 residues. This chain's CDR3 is CASSLGGQVYGYTF. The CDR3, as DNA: TGTGCCAGCAGCTTAGGGGGACAGGTCTATGGCTACACCTTC.

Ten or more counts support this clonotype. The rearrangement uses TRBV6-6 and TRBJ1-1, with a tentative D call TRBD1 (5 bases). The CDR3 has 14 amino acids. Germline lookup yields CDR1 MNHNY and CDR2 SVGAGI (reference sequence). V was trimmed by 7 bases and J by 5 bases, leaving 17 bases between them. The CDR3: CASTPGVLGTEAFF. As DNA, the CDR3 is TGTGCCAGCACCCCGGGGGTTCTGGGGACTGAAGCTTTCTTT.

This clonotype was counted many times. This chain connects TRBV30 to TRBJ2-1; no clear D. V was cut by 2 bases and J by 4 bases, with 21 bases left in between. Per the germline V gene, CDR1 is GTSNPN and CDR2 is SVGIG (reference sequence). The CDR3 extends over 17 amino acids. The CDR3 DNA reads TGTGCCTGGAGTCCCCGAGGTGGCGTTGAGGTATACAATGAGCAGTTCTTC. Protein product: CAWSPRGGVEVYNEQFF.

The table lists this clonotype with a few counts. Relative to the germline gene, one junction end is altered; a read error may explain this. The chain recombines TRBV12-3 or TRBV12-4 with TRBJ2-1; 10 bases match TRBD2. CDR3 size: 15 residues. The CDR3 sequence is CASRLAGGALNEQFF. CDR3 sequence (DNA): TGTGCCAGCAGGTTAGCGGGGGGAGCCCTCAATGAGCAGTTCTTC.

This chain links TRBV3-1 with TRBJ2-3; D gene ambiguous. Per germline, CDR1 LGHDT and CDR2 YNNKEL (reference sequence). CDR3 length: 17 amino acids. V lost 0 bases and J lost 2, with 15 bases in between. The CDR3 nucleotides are TGTGCCAGCAGCCAAGAGCGACACCACGAGATCACAGATACGCAGTATTTT. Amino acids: CASSQERHHEITDTQYF.

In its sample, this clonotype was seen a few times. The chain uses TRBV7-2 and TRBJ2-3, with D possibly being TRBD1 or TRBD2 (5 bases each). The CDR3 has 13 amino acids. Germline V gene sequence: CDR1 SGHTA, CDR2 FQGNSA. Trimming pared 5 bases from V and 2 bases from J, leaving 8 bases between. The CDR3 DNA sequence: TGTGCCAGCAGCCGGGACCACACAGATACGCAGTATTTT. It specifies CASSRDHTDTQYF.

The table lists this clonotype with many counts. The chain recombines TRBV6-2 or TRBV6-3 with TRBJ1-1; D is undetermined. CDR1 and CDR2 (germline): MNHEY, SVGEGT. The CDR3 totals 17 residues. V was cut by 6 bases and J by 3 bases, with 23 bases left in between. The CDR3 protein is CASSPGGEAILDTEAFF. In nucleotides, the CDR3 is TGTGCCAGCAGCCCGGGCGGGGAGGCGATTCTTGACACTGAAGCTTTCTTT.

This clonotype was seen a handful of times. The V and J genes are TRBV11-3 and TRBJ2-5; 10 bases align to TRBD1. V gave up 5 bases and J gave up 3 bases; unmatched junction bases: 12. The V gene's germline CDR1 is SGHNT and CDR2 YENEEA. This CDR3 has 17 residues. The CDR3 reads CASSPRTGGLGEETQYF. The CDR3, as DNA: TGTGCCAGCAGCCCGCGGACAGGGGGGTTAGGAGAAGAGACCCAGTACTTC.

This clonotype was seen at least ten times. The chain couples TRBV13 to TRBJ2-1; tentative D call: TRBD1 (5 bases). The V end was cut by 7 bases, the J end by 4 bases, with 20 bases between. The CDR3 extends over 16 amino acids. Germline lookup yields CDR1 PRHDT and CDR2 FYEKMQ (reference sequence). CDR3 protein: CASTWFGSGIYNEQFF. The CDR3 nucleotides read TGTGCCAGCACGTGGTTCGGGTCAGGGATTTACAATGAGCAGTTCTTC.

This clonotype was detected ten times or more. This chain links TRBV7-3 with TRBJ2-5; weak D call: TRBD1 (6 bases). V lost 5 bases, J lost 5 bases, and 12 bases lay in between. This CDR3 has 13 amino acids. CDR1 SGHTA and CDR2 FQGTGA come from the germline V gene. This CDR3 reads CASSVQGRETQYF. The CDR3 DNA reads TGTGCCAGCAGCGTACAGGGCCGCGAGACCCAGTACTTC.

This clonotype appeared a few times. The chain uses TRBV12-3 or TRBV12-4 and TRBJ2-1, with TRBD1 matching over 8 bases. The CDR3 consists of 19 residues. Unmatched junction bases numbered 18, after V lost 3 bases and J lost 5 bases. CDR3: CASSFLGPSWTGLDNEQFF. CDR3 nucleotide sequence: TGTGCCAGCAGTTTTCTGGGGCCCTCATGGACAGGGTTAGACAATGAGCAGTTCTTC.

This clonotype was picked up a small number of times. The CDR3 DNA follows: TGTGCCAGCAGTTACTCGGCAGGGGGCCTAAATGGCTACACCTTC. It codes for CASSYSAGGLNGYTF. V is TRBV6-2 or TRBV6-3 and J is TRBJ1-2, with 8 bases matching TRBD1. Trimming removed 0 bases from V and 6 bases from J; junction bases left unmatched: 6. This CDR3 spans 15 amino acids. The germline gives CDR1 MNHEY, CDR2 SVGEGT.

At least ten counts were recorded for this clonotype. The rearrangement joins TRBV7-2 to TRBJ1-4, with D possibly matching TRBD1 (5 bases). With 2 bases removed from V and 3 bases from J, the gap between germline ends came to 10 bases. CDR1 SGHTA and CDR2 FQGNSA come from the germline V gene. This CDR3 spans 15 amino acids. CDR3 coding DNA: TGTGCCAGCAGCTTACGACAGAACCCTAATGAAAAACTGTTTTTT. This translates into CASSLRQNPNEKLFF.

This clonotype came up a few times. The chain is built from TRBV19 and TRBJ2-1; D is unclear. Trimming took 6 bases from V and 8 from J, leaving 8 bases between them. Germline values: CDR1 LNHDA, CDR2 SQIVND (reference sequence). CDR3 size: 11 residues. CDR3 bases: TGTGCCAGTAGGCAAGGCCATGAGCAGTTCTTC. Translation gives CASRQGHEQFF.

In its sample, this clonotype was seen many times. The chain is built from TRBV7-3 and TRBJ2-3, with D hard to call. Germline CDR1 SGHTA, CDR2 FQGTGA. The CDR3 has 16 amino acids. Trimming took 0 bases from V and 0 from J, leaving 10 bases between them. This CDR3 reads CASSLTRNPSTDTQYF. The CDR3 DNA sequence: TGTGCCAGCAGCTTAACGCGAAATCCCAGCACAGATACGCAGTATTTT.

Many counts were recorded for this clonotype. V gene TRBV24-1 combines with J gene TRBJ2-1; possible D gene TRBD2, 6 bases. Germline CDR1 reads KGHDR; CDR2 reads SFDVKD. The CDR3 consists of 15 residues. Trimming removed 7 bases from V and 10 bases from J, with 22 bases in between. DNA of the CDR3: TGTGCCACCAGCCAGACCGTCCGGGCCGCGGGAGAGCAGTTCTTC. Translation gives CATSQTVRAAGEQFF.